One and the same sample provided the 11 T cell receptor beta chains below, sequenced in a study of T cell responses to AZD1222 COVID-19 vaccine. Clones were sequenced by immunoSEQ multiplex PCR, and TCRdb holds only the in-frame ones, with some missing. The table records fewer than 150,000 clones, approximately 94% of them present only once. This material consisted of peripheral blood, taken on day 0 of AZD1222 vaccination. The receptors originated from an adult in good health.

The chain recombines TRBV3-1 (or the pseudogene TRBV3-2) with TRBJ2-7, with a weak D call TRBD2 (6 bases). V shed 1 base and J shed 4 bases, with 14 bases lying between them. Looked up from germline, CDR1 is LGHDT and CDR2 is YNNKEL (reference sequence). The CDR3 extends over 15 amino acids. CDR3 sequence reads: CASSQVSGRVYEQYF. CDR3 in DNA: TGTGCCAGCAGCCAAGTAAGCGGGCGAGTTTACGAGCAGTACTTC.

The chain joins TRBV6-6 to TRBJ1-4, with D unresolved. The CDR3 runs 13 residues. Germline CDR1 and CDR2: MNHNY and SVGAGI (reference sequence). Trimming removed 6 bases from V and 12 bases from J, with 17 bases in between. The CDR3 protein is CASSQGSWVELFF. The DNA for the CDR3 is TGTGCCAGCAGCCAAGGGAGTTGGGTGGAACTGTTTTTT.

The chain employs TRBV4-1 and TRBJ1-2; perhaps TRBD1 as D (6 bases). V was pared by 7 bases and J by 7 bases, with 25 bases between. Per germline, CDR1 MGHRA and CDR2 YSYEKL. The CDR3 totals 16 residues. In DNA form, the CDR3 reads TGCGCCAGCACCGAATCAGCCCCAGGGGCTTGGAGTGGCTACACCTTC. Protein: CASTESAPGAWSGYTF.

This chain uses TRBV18 with TRBJ2-3; D may be TRBD2 (6 bases). The CDR3 has 15 amino acids. V lost 0 bases to trimming and J lost 6 bases, with 13 bases between them. Germline V gene sequence: CDR1 KGHSH, CDR2 LQKENI. CDR3 nucleotides: TGTGCCAGCTCACCACCGGGCGGGATAAGGGATACGCAGTATTTT. Its protein product is CASSPPGGIRDTQYF.

The chain links TRBV3-1 (or the pseudogene TRBV3-2) to TRBJ2-7, with D hard to call. The V end lost 3 bases, the J end lost 3 bases, and 3 bases lay between the germline ends. From germline, CDR1 is LGHDT and CDR2 YNNKEL (reference sequence). The CDR3 is 11 amino acids. CDR3 sequence: CASSQFYEQYF. For the CDR3, the DNA is TGTGCCAGCAGCCAGTTCTACGAGCAGTACTTC.

The chain employs TRBV9 and TRBJ2-7; tentatively, D is TRBD2 (5 bases). Trimming cost V 4 bases and J 4 bases, with 18 bases left between them. This CDR3 is 15 amino acids long. Germline CDR1 reads SGDLS; CDR2 reads YYNGEE. As DNA, the CDR3 is TGTGCCAGCAGCCCTTGGAGCAATGCGGGTTACGAGCAGTACTTC. Protein: CASSPWSNAGYEQYF. The whole variable domain, remainder taken from reference TRBV9 and TRBJ2-7, is DSGVTQTPKHLITATGQRVTLRCSPRSGDLSVYWYQQSLDQGLQFLIQYYNGEERAKGNILERFSAQQFPDLHSELNLSSLELGDSALYFCASSPWSNAGYEQYFGPGTRLTVT.

V is TRBV4-3 and J is TRBJ1-1; D possibly corresponds to TRBD1 (5 bases). V dropped 2 bases and J dropped 1 base, with 5 bases sitting between them. The CDR3 consists of 13 residues. Germline V CDR1 and CDR2: LGHNA, YSLEER. CDR3: CASSQTGNTEAFF. Written as DNA, the CDR3 is TGCGCCAGCAGCCAAACAGGGAACACTGAAGCTTTCTTT.

The V call is TRBV5-1, the J call TRBJ1-2; 11 positions match TRBD1. The germline V gene encodes CDR1 SGHRS and CDR2 YFSETQ. The CDR3 totals 14 residues. Trimming removed 0 bases from V and 7 bases from J; junction bases left unmatched: 2. CDR3 bases: TGCGCCAGCAGCTTGGCTGGGACAGGGGGTGGCTACACCTTC. The encoded protein is CASSLAGTGGGYTF.

This clone occurred once. The chain combines TRBV4-3 with TRBJ1-4, with 9 bases fitting TRBD1. The length of the CDR3 is 14 residues. The germline gives CDR1 LGHNA, CDR2 YSLEER. Trimming took 3 bases from V and 12 from J; bases not matched to a gene: 8. The CDR3 spells CASSQGQGLEELFF. In DNA, the CDR3 is TGCGCCAGCAGCCAGGGACAGGGACTGGAGGAACTGTTTTTT.

The chain links TRBV2 to TRBJ1-1; D gene ambiguous. This CDR3 has 14 amino acids. The germline V and J ends were trimmed by 3 bases and 3 bases, with 11 bases remaining between them. CDR1 and CDR2 from the germline V gene are SNHLY and FYNNEI. The CDR3 sequence: CASSDDLRDTEAFF. In DNA form, the CDR3 reads TGTGCCAGCAGTGACGACCTGCGGGACACTGAAGCTTTCTTT. Full variable domain (outside the CDR3, taken from reference TRBV2 and TRBJ1-1): EPEVTQTPSHQVTQMGQEVILRCVPISNHLYFYWYRQILGQKVEFLVSFYNNEISEKSEIFDDQFSVERPDGSNFTLKIRSTKLEDSAMYFCASSDDLRDTEAFFGQGTRLTVV.

The chain employs TRBV5-1 and TRBJ2-5, with TRBD2 matching 11 bases. CDR1 and CDR2 from the germline V gene are SGHRS and YFSETQ. The CDR3 contains 15 residues. The V gene end was trimmed by 0 bases and the J gene end by 2 bases; junction bases not matched to a gene: 0. CDR3 nucleotides: TGCGCCAGCAGCTTGGCTAGCGGGGGGCAAGAGACCCAGTACTTC. Translating gives CASSLASGGQETQYF.